The source of this T cell receptor (beta chain) is a study of siplizumab effects on memory and regulatory T cells. Germline-derived CDR1 and CDR2 are SGHAT and FQNNGV. V was cut by 5 bases and J by 1 base, with 17 bases left in between. The CDR3 runs to 16 residues. Per-sample assaying covered 95,000 to 100,000 TCR templates. Data came from immunoSEQ multiplex PCR; TCRdb stores just in-frame clones and leaves some out. The table shows 90,000 to 95,000 clones, with 95% to 97% occurring only once. This chain connects TRBV11-2 to TRBJ1-1, with a weak D call TRBD1 (6 bases). Input material: naive CD4+ T cells sorted from blood. The receptor was isolated from a human donor in good health. CDR3 bases: TGTGCCAGCAGCCTCCACCCACAGGGTAAGAACACTGAAGCTTTCTTT. It yields the protein CASSLHPQGKNTEAFF.